These 20 T cell receptor beta chains came from one sample sequenced in a study of T cell repertoires in cytomegalovirus infection. TCRdb re-called the reads with MiXCR, one entry per CDR3 protein. Of 740,000 or so distinct CDR3 sequences listed, 35% were seen once; the top ten hold 2.5% to 3.5%. Sequenced input: PBMCs. The receptor source for this set is a human donor in good health (CMV status not recorded). Some clones in this sample may be carry-over from other donors' samples.

This clonotype occurred a few times. V is TRBV9 and J is TRBJ1-4, with 10 bases aligning to TRBD1. V shed 4 bases and J 4 bases; nucleotides not matched to a gene: 10. Germline assignment: CDR1 SGDLS and CDR2 YYNGEE. The CDR3 consists of 17 residues. CDR3 protein: CASSPSTGGGGNEKLFF. The CDR3 bases are TGTGCCAGCAGCCCCTCGACAGGGGGCGGTGGTAATGAAAAACTGTTTTTT.

The chain uses TRBV15 and TRBJ1-2, with TRBD1 matching 7 bases. This CDR3 spans 13 amino acids. Trimming cost V 9 bases and J 4 bases; bases outside gene matches: 8. Germline CDR1 reads LNHNV; CDR2 reads YYDKDF (reference sequence). The CDR3 nucleotides are TGTGCCACTACGGAGACAGGGACCTATGGCTACACCTTC. Translating it yields CATTETGTYGYTF.

This clonotype has only a few counts. The rearrangement links TRBV27 to TRBJ1-6; possibly TRBD1 for D (5 bases). Trimming left V 2 bases short and J 10 bases short, with 18 bases between. Germline lookup yields CDR1 MNHEY and CDR2 SMNVEV (reference sequence). The CDR3 length is 16 residues. The CDR3 sequence: CASSLRPGQGRSPLHF. The CDR3 DNA follows: TGTGCCAGCAGTTTACGTCCGGGGCAAGGGAGATCACCCCTCCACTTT.

In this sample, this clonotype turned up many times. The chain links TRBV19 to TRBJ1-4; TRBD1 is a possible D gene (6 bases). The germline V gene has CDR1 LNHDA and CDR2 SQIVND (reference sequence). V was cut by 4 bases and J by 5 bases, with 14 bases left in between. This CDR3 comprises 15 residues. The CDR3 DNA sequence: TGTGCCAGTAGTAGACCGGGACAAGCGAATGAAAAACTGTTTTTT. This translates into CASSRPGQANEKLFF.

The chain employs TRBV28 and TRBJ2-5, with D perhaps matching TRBD1 (7 bases). This CDR3 has 16 residues. Trimming shortened V by 6 bases and J by 5 bases, and 22 bases separated the two germline ends. Germline V gene lookup returns CDR1 MDHEN and CDR2 SYDVKM. The chain's CDR3 is CASRNLDGSGGETQYF. Written as DNA, the CDR3 is TGTGCCAGCAGGAACCTAGACGGGTCAGGGGGGGAGACCCAGTACTTC.

This clonotype was counted a few times. The chain has TRBV28 and TRBJ2-7; D not certain. CDR1 is MDHEN and CDR2 is SYDVKM in the germline V gene. V lost 2 bases, J lost 0 bases, and 5 bases lay in between. CDR3 length: 13 amino acids. This CDR3 is CASSLNLSYEQYF. The CDR3 DNA reads as TGTGCCAGCAGTTTAAACCTCTCCTACGAGCAGTACTTC.

This clonotype has more than one count but fewer than ten. V is TRBV7-6 and J is TRBJ2-2, with D tentatively TRBD1 (5 bases). CDR3 length equals 17 residues. CDR1 is SGHVS and CDR2 is FNYEAQ in the germline V gene. Trimming removed 3 bases from V and 0 bases from J, with 14 bases in between. The CDR3 loop is CASSFSPETANTGELFF. CDR3 in DNA: TGTGCCAGCAGCTTCTCACCCGAGACAGCGAACACCGGGGAGCTGTTTTTT.

V and J are TRBV20-1 and TRBJ1-5; weak D call: TRBD1 (6 bases). V lost 0 bases, J lost 1 base, and 13 bases lay in between. CDR1 is DFQATT and CDR2 is SNEGSKA in the germline V gene (reference sequence). The CDR3 is made up of 16 amino acids. CDR3 region: CSARDRGRGSNQPQHF. In DNA, the CDR3 is TGCAGTGCTAGAGATCGGGGGCGGGGGAGCAATCAGCCCCAGCATTTT.

Note on this clonotype: The CDR3 end shows no conserved phenylalanine or tryptophan, and so a read error is likely. The chain combines TRBV5-6 with TRBJ2-7, with D tentatively TRBD2 (6 bases). CDR1 and CDR2 (germline): SGHDT, YYEEEE. The germline V and J ends were trimmed by 4 bases and 5 bases, with 25 bases remaining between them. This CDR3 is 17 amino acids long. CDR3 sequence reads: CASSKAGGRTALDEQYL. The CDR3 DNA reads TGTGCCAGCAGCAAGGCCGGAGGGCGTACGGCCCTCGACGAGCAGTACTTA.

The chain has TRBV28 and TRBJ2-5; 9 bases map to TRBD2. CDR3 size: 15 residues. Germline CDR1 MDHEN, CDR2 SYDVKM. J gave up 1 base and V 6 bases, and 6 bases lay outside the gene matches. The CDR3 reads CASRIAGATQETQYF. The DNA for the CDR3 is TGTGCCAGCAGAATAGCGGGAGCCACCCAAGAGACCCAGTACTTC.

This clonotype was counted ten times or more. J is TRBJ2-5 and V is TRBV7-8, with 8 positions matching TRBD2. The V gene's germline CDR1 is SGHVS and CDR2 FQNEAQ. After removal of 8 bases from V and 4 bases from J, the junction contained 12 bases not matched to a gene. This CDR3 has 15 residues. CDR3 in amino acids: CASQPFQRERETQYF. The DNA of the CDR3 is TGTGCCAGCCAACCTTTTCAGCGGGAGAGAGAGACCCAGTACTTC.

This chain connects TRBV28 to TRBJ1-4, with D unresolved. CDR1 MDHEN and CDR2 SYDVKM come from the germline V gene. This CDR3 has 11 residues. With 8 bases removed from V and 7 bases from J, the gap between germline ends came to 8 bases. CDR3 sequence: CASVLSEKLFF. CDR3 nucleotide sequence: TGTGCCAGCGTTTTGTCTGAAAAACTGTTTTTT.

In its sample, this clonotype was seen a few times. The chain recombines TRBV12-3 or TRBV12-4 with TRBJ2-4; TRBD2 agrees at 14 bases. Germline trimming cut 3 bases from V and 4 bases from J; bases unmatched to any gene: 5. The CDR3 spans 17 residues. CDR3 sequence: CASSLMGTSGGKNIQYF. The CDR3 bases are TGTGCCAGCAGTTTGATGGGGACTAGCGGGGGAAAAAACATTCAGTACTTC.

This clonotype was counted a few times. This rearrangement joins TRBV27 to TRBJ1-1; 8 positions agree with TRBD1. Looked up from germline, CDR1 is MNHEY and CDR2 is SMNVEV (reference sequence). V shed 5 bases, J shed 5 bases, and the junction held 10 bases outside the gene matches. The CDR3 totals 15 residues. The CDR3 is CASSLRTGGETEAFF. For the CDR3, the DNA is TGTGCCAGCAGTCTTAGAACAGGGGGGGAGACTGAAGCTTTCTTT.

V and J are TRBV29-1 and TRBJ1-5; D unresolved. The CDR3 runs 19 residues. From germline, CDR1 is SQVTM and CDR2 ANQGSEA. V lost 6 bases, J lost 5 bases, and 32 bases lay in between. The CDR3 nucleotides read TGCAGCGTCGGTCCCCCTCCATCCCTGAACCGGGATCCTCATCAGCCCCAGCATTTT. Translating it yields CSVGPPPSLNRDPHQPQHF.

This clonotype was counted at least ten times. V gene TRBV2 combines with J gene TRBJ1-1; weak D call: TRBD1 (5 bases). CDR1 and CDR2 (germline): SNHLY, FYNNEI. The CDR3 is 15 amino acids. V was shortened by 0 bases and J by 6 bases, with 14 bases between the two germline ends. The CDR3 loop is CASSEARGATAEAFF. In DNA form, the CDR3 reads TGTGCCAGCAGTGAAGCGCGAGGGGCAACGGCTGAAGCTTTCTTT.

The V gene is TRBV5-1, the J gene TRBJ2-3; a weak D match, TRBD2 (7 bases). The CDR3 extends over 16 amino acids. Germline CDR1 and CDR2: SGHRS and YFSETQ. V dropped 1 base and J dropped 2 bases, with 14 bases sitting between them. In nucleotides, the CDR3 is TGCGCCAGCAGCTTGTTGGGCGGGGGCACCACAGATACGCAGTATTTT. It codes for CASSLLGGGTTDTQYF.

This clonotype was picked up many times. The genes are TRBV6-5 and TRBJ2-5; 9 nucleotides agree with TRBD2. The CDR3 totals 18 residues. Germline CDR1 is MNHEY and CDR2 is SVGAGI. The V gene end was trimmed by 0 bases and the J gene end by 5 bases; junction bases not matched to a gene: 13. CDR3 protein: CASSYSRPTSGDLETQYF. CDR3 bases: TGTGCCAGCAGTTACTCGCGCCCGACTAGCGGTGATCTGGAGACCCAGTACTTC.

This clonotype was picked up one time. This chain joins TRBV19 and TRBJ1-1; D possibly corresponds to TRBD1 (5 bases). The V gene's germline CDR1 is LNHDA and CDR2 SQIVND (reference sequence). This CDR3 spans 11 amino acids. The V and J ends lost 8 bases and 6 bases respectively, with 10 bases between them. The CDR3 region is CASRQLSEAFF. For the CDR3, the DNA is TGTGCCAGTCGACAGCTCTCTGAAGCTTTCTTT.

The chain is built from TRBV19 and TRBJ2-7; a possible D gene is TRBD1 (6 bases). CDR3 length equals 16 residues. The V and J ends lost 4 bases and 5 bases respectively, with 21 bases between them. Germline CDR1 LNHDA, CDR2 SQIVND (reference sequence). The CDR3 is CASSTPQPQGLHEQYF. In nucleotides, the CDR3 is TGTGCCAGTAGTACGCCTCAACCTCAGGGGCTCCACGAGCAGTACTTC. Looking up the rest from reference TRBV19 and TRBJ2-7 gives the full variable domain: DGGITQSPKYLFRKEGQNVTLSCEQNLNHDAMYWYRQDPGQGLRLIYYSQIVNDFQKGDIAEGYSVSREKKESFPLTVTSAQKNPTAFYLCASSTPQPQGLHEQYFGPGTRLTVT.